These 32 T cell receptor beta chains were all obtained from the same sample, sequenced in a study of T-cell reconstitution after alpha-beta-depleted transplantation in children. The TCRbeta library incorporated unique molecular identifiers. Each CDR3 protein is one row after TCRdb ran MiXCR on the PCR reads. Among 670,000 or so distinct CDR3 sequences listed, around 13% were seen once. Specimen: PBMCs, collected before TCRalphabeta/CD19-depleted stem cell transplant. The receptors shown here come from a girl aged 2-10 years with congenital amegakaryocytic thrombocytopenia, due to receive a stem cell transplant.

This clonotype showed up just a few times. The rearrangement uses TRBV11-2 and TRBJ2-1, with D unclear. Germline V gene data show CDR1 as SGHAT and CDR2 as FQNNGV. V lost 4 bases to trimming and J lost 5 bases, with 9 bases between them. This CDR3 comprises 13 residues. CDR3 in DNA: TGTGCCAGCAGCTCCTACATAGACAATGAGCAGTTCTTC. Translated, it gives CASSSYIDNEQFF.

The V call is TRBV15, the J call TRBJ1-1; a possible D gene is TRBD1 (5 bases). Germline values: CDR1 LNHNV, CDR2 YYDKDF (reference sequence). The CDR3 is 15 amino acids. The germline V and J ends were trimmed by 1 base and 0 bases, with 9 bases remaining between them. The CDR3 nucleotides are TGTGCCACCAGCAGAGGACGGGGGTTGAACACTGAAGCTTTCTTT. It translates to CATSRGRGLNTEAFF.

This clonotype was observed many times. The chain links TRBV10-3 to TRBJ2-6; D gene uncertain. Germline V gene data show CDR1 as ENHRY and CDR2 as SYGVKD. V lost 7 bases to trimming and J lost 0 bases, with 10 bases between them. CDR3 length: 15 amino acids. CDR3 protein: CAIKSAGSGANVLTF. The DNA for the CDR3 is TGTGCCATCAAGAGTGCCGGCTCTGGGGCCAACGTCCTGACTTTC.

This clonotype was observed at least ten times. The CDR3 coding sequence is TGTGCCACCAGTGGGTTGGGAAGTGTAGATGAGCAGTTCTTC. Residues: CATSGLGSVDEQFF. The V gene is TRBV24-1, the J gene TRBJ2-1; D gene uncertain. From germline, CDR1 is KGHDR and CDR2 SFDVKD. V lost 5 bases, J lost 8 bases, and 15 bases lay in between. The length of the CDR3 is 14 residues.

This clonotype turned up a few times. V gene TRBV29-1 combines with J gene TRBJ1-1, with a weak D call TRBD1 (5 bases). With 2 bases removed from V and 4 bases from J, the gap between germline ends came to 17 bases. The CDR3 has 15 amino acids. Germline values: CDR1 SQVTM, CDR2 ANQGSEA. The CDR3 nucleotides read TGCAGCGTTGAACTCGTAGGCAGGGTGGCCACTGAAGCTTTCTTT. It translates to CSVELVGRVATEAFF.

The chain links TRBV10-3 to TRBJ2-1, with TRBD1 identical over 10 bases. In germline, CDR1 is ENHRY, CDR2 SYGVKD. The ends lost 1 base at V and 7 bases at J; junction bases unmatched: 4. CDR3 length: 15 amino acids. In DNA form, the CDR3 reads TGTGCCATCAGTGAGTTGACAGGGGGCGCGAATGAGCAGTTCTTC. Protein sequence: CAISELTGGANEQFF.

Many counts were recorded for this clonotype. The V call is TRBV5-8, the J call TRBJ1-5; no firm D call. There are 14 residues in the CDR3. V was trimmed by 2 bases and J by 3 bases, leaving 9 bases between them. Germline V gene sequence: CDR1 SGHTS, CDR2 YDEGEE. The CDR3 loop reads CASSFSGSNQPQHF. The CDR3 DNA sequence: TGTGCCAGCAGCTTCTCCGGCTCCAATCAGCCCCAGCATTTT.

As to this clonotype: A much larger clonotype is one base distant, so this may be a read error. The chain has TRBV15 and TRBJ2-1; D unclear. Between the trimmed V and J ends, which lost 3 bases and 3 bases, there was a span of 21 bases. The V gene's germline CDR1 is LNHNV and CDR2 YYDKDF (reference sequence). There are 18 residues in the CDR3. CDR3 nucleotides: TGTGCCACCAGCAGGGAAAACGTTATGCGGCGGTACTACAATGAGCAGTTCTTC. Encoded protein: CATSRENVMRRYYNEQFF.

The chain has TRBV7-9 and TRBJ1-6; the D gene is possibly TRBD1 (6 bases). The CDR3 length is 16 residues. Trimming removed 5 bases from V and 6 bases from J, with 17 bases in between. Germline V gene lookup returns CDR1 SEHNR and CDR2 FQNEAQ (reference sequence). CDR3 in amino acids: CASSPDRPSPNSPLHF. CDR3 sequence (DNA): TGTGCCAGCAGCCCGGACAGACCTTCTCCTAATTCACCCCTCCACTTT.

This clonotype was seen at least ten times. The chain has TRBV12-3 or TRBV12-4 and TRBJ1-5, with D possibly matching TRBD1 (6 bases). With 2 bases removed from V and 7 bases from J, the gap between germline ends came to 9 bases. The CDR3 totals 13 residues. CDR3 sequence: CASSLRGEQPQHF. The CDR3 bases are TGTGCCAGCAGTTTAAGGGGGGAACAGCCCCAGCATTTT.

This clonotype showed up just a few times. The chain has TRBV20-1 and TRBJ2-3; 10 nucleotides match TRBD1. The junction had 5 bases not matched to a gene; V was cut back by 8 bases and J by 3 bases. This CDR3 contains 13 residues. Germline assignment: CDR1 DFQATT and CDR2 SNEGSKA (reference sequence). The DNA of the CDR3 is TGCAGTTTGTCGGGACAGGGGACAGATACGCAGTATTTT. Translation gives CSLSGQGTDTQYF.

This clonotype was seen a handful of times. The rearrangement links TRBV15 to TRBJ1-1, with D perhaps matching TRBD1 (6 bases). Trimming shortened V by 0 bases and J by 4 bases, and 9 bases separated the two germline ends. This CDR3 has 14 amino acids. Germline V gene data show CDR1 as LNHNV and CDR2 as YYDKDF (reference sequence). The CDR3 protein is CATSRDGTLTEAFF. The CDR3 region has the DNA TGTGCCACCAGCAGAGATGGGACACTCACTGAAGCTTTCTTT.

The chain has TRBV10-3 and TRBJ1-2; possible D gene TRBD1, 5 bases. This CDR3 contains 12 residues. The germline CDR1 and CDR2 sequences are ENHRY and SYGVKD. Trimming took 4 bases from V and 9 from J, leaving 12 bases between them. In DNA, the CDR3 is TGTGCCATCAGTGGGGACCCTCTCAGCTACACCTTC. This encodes CAISGDPLSYTF.

V gene TRBV5-4 combines with J gene TRBJ1-2; TRBD1 aligns across 7 bases. Germline CDR1 SGHNT, CDR2 YYREEE (reference sequence). This CDR3 region has 14 residues. Germline trimming cut 3 bases from V and 3 bases from J; bases unmatched to any gene: 5. The CDR3 is CASSSYRGDYGYTF. The CDR3 DNA follows: TGTGCCAGCAGCTCCTACAGGGGTGACTATGGCTACACCTTC.

This clonotype was counted ten times or more. The chain has TRBV6-5 and TRBJ2-2, with a possible D match to TRBD1 (5 bases). V was pared by 0 bases and J by 2 bases, with 13 bases between. This CDR3 spans 17 amino acids. Germline V gene sequence: CDR1 MNHEY, CDR2 SVGAGI. The CDR3: CASSYSMETANTGELFF. Here the CDR3 DNA reads TGTGCCAGCAGTTACTCGATGGAGACAGCTAACACCGGGGAGCTGTTTTTT.

This clonotype was counted many times. This rearrangement joins TRBV14 to TRBJ2-2; the D is unclear. V gave up 1 base and J gave up 7 bases, with 10 bases separating them. The CDR3 loop spans 14 amino acids. In germline, CDR1 is SGHDN, CDR2 FVKESK. CDR3 bases: TGTGCCAGCAGCCAAGTTTCCGGGTACGGGGAGCTGTTTTTT. Translating gives CASSQVSGYGELFF.

Ten or more counts support this clonotype. The V and J genes are TRBV20-1 and TRBJ2-3; no firm D call. Trimming removed 3 bases from V and 1 base from J, with 14 bases in between. CDR1 and CDR2 from the germline V gene are DFQATT and SNEGSKA (reference sequence). CDR3 length: 15 amino acids. The CDR3 sequence is CSASPPGFRTDTQYF. CDR3 sequence (DNA): TGCAGTGCTAGCCCTCCGGGTTTCCGCACAGATACGCAGTATTTT.

This clonotype has ten or more counts. CDR3 loop: CASSLYGGEGRGELFF. The CDR3 coding sequence is TGTGCCAGCAGTTTATACGGGGGAGAGGGTAGAGGGGAGCTGTTTTTT. The chain couples TRBV12-3 or TRBV12-4 to TRBJ2-2, with a weak D call TRBD2 (6 bases). The CDR3 is 16 residues long. V shed 2 bases and J shed 8 bases, with 18 bases lying between them.

This chain links TRBV20-1 with TRBJ2-1; D call uncertain. The CDR3 sequence is 14 residues long. Trimming shortened V by 1 base and J by 6 bases, and 13 bases separated the two germline ends. The germline V gene has CDR1 DFQATT and CDR2 SNEGSKA (reference sequence). CDR3 sequence (DNA): TGCAGTGCTAGAGGGGGTTGGGCCTTCAATGAGCAGTTCTTC. This encodes CSARGGWAFNEQFF.

This clonotype was seen more than once but under ten times. This chain joins TRBV5-1 and TRBJ1-2, with no clear D. The length of the CDR3 is 14 residues. Germline-derived CDR1 and CDR2 are SGHRS and YFSETQ. Between the trimmed V and J ends, which lost 0 bases and 4 bases, there was a span of 10 bases. Here the CDR3 DNA reads TGCGCCAGCAGCTTGGACTCCACAGCCTATGGCTACACCTTC. Translating it yields CASSLDSTAYGYTF.

This clonotype was seen ten or more times. The V gene is TRBV4-1, the J gene TRBJ2-2, with D unclear. The germline V and J ends were trimmed by 4 bases and 0 bases, with 9 bases remaining between them. The CDR3 sequence is 15 residues long. Per the germline V gene, CDR1 is MGHRA and CDR2 is YSYEKL. The chain's CDR3 is CASSPRSPNTGELFF. The CDR3 region has the DNA TGCGCCAGCAGCCCGCGGAGTCCGAACACCGGGGAGCTGTTTTTT.

In regard to this clonotype: Sequence at one end of the junction differs from germline and may be a read error. This sequence joins TRBV12-3 or TRBV12-4 and TRBJ1-5; the D gene is possibly TRBD1 (6 bases). The CDR3 has 14 amino acids. The CDR3 bases are TGTGCCAACAGTTCACAGGGTCTCAATCAGCCCCAGCATTTT. It is translated as CANSSQGLNQPQHF.

This clonotype was seen at least ten times. V is TRBV5-1 and J is TRBJ2-1; 12 positions match TRBD2. Germline CDR1 reads SGHRS; CDR2 reads YFSETQ. This CDR3 region has 15 residues. The ends lost 7 bases at V and 6 bases at J; junction bases unmatched: 8. CDR3 nucleotide sequence: TGCGCCAGCCGGTGGACTAGCGGGAATCCCAATGAGCAGTTCTTC. Its protein product is CASRWTSGNPNEQFF.

The chain recombines TRBV6-1 with TRBJ2-7, with 8 bases aligning to TRBD2. The CDR3 runs to 16 residues. Germline V CDR1 and CDR2: MNHNS, SASEGT. The ends lost 6 bases at V and 0 bases at J; junction bases unmatched: 10. The CDR3 sequence: CASRKLSGSSSYEQYF. The CDR3 bases are TGTGCCAGCAGGAAACTCAGCGGGAGTAGCTCCTACGAGCAGTACTTC.

This clonotype was picked up many times. The J gene is TRBJ2-1, the V gene TRBV4-1; 12 bases fit TRBD2. The V gene end was trimmed by 1 base and the J gene end by 6 bases; junction bases not matched to a gene: 7. The length of the CDR3 is 17 residues. Looked up from germline, CDR1 is MGHRA and CDR2 is YSYEKL. CDR3 bases: TGCGCCAGCAGCCAAGGGCAGACTAGCGGGAGATTCAATGAGCAGTTCTTC. Its translation: CASSQGQTSGRFNEQFF.

This chain joins TRBV29-1 and TRBJ2-7; perhaps TRBD1 as D (5 bases). The V end was cut by 4 bases, the J end by 6 bases, with 13 bases between. The CDR3 length is 12 residues. Germline CDR1 and CDR2: SQVTM and ANQGSEA. DNA of the CDR3: TGCAGCGTTGGTGCCAGACAGACCGAGCAGTACTTC. It is translated as CSVGARQTEQYF.

This clonotype was recorded many times. The rearrangement joins TRBV29-1 to TRBJ2-3; no firm D call. Germline-derived CDR1 and CDR2 are SQVTM and ANQGSEA. CDR3 size: 13 residues. V lost 3 bases and J lost 7, with 14 bases in between. The CDR3: CSVETDTENTQYF. The CDR3 DNA reads as TGCAGCGTTGAGACCGACACTGAAAATACGCAGTATTTT.

This sequence joins TRBV3-1 and TRBJ2-7, with a weak D call TRBD2 (6 bases). The V and J ends lost 3 bases and 6 bases respectively, with 12 bases between them. Looked up from germline, CDR1 is LGHDT and CDR2 is YNNKEL (reference sequence). The CDR3 loop spans 13 amino acids. CDR3 amino acids: CASSQGRFGEQYF. DNA for the CDR3: TGTGCCAGCAGCCAGGGGAGGTTCGGCGAGCAGTACTTC.

V usage is TRBV30 and J usage is TRBJ2-3; TRBD2 is a possible D gene (6 bases). Trimming took 0 bases from V and 1 from J, leaving 11 bases between them. The CDR3 sequence is 15 residues long. Looked up from germline, CDR1 is GTSNPN and CDR2 is SVGIG (reference sequence). In DNA form, the CDR3 reads TGTGCCTGGAGTGTACGTGCTAGCGGCACAGATACGCAGTATTTT. Its translation: CAWSVRASGTDTQYF.

This clonotype was counted only a few times. The V gene is TRBV5-1, the J gene TRBJ2-1; 7 nucleotides agree with TRBD2. This CDR3 spans 15 amino acids. V shed 1 base and J 5 bases; nucleotides not matched to a gene: 6. CDR1 SGHRS and CDR2 YFSETQ come from the germline V gene. CDR3 residues: CASSLRPRGDNEQFF. The CDR3 coding sequence is TGCGCCAGCAGCTTGCGGCCCCGGGGGGACAATGAGCAGTTCTTC.

This clonotype was seen only a few times. One end of the junction fails to match germline, which may point to a read error. The chain employs TRBV4-1 and TRBJ2-1, with 12 bases identical to TRBD2. The CDR3 sequence is 15 residues long. The germline V gene has CDR1 MGHRA and CDR2 YSYEKL. Here the CDR3 DNA reads TGCGCTAGCAGCTTCATCGGGACTAGCGGGAATGAGCAGTTCTTC. It yields the protein CASSFIGTSGNEQFF.

J is TRBJ1-1 and V is TRBV12-3 or TRBV12-4; D remains unclear. The V end lost 9 bases, the J end lost 0 bases, and 17 bases lay between the germline ends. The CDR3 is made up of 15 amino acids. This CDR3 is CASSQWETMNTEAFF. CDR3 DNA sequence: TGTGCCAGTAGCCAGTGGGAGACCATGAACACTGAAGCTTTCTTT.